Shown below are 14 T cell receptor beta chains from a single sample sequenced in a study of vaccination and CD4 T cells after COVID-19 (dated by TCRdb to between 2021 and 2024). The treatment or condition tag for this specimen amounts to: approximately nine-day PBMC culture with coronavirus spike peptide pools or control peptides (ViraFEST assay). Library creation used PCR. The instrument given in TCRdb is Illumina iSeq 100. DNA from cultured CD4+ T cells was subjected to TCR sequencing with the Oncomine TCR Beta short-read assay at the Johns Hopkins FTIC core. Using fastp at Q25 and MiXCR, TCRdb reprocessed the public reads and kept productive beta chains. Under each unique CDR3 protein, matching rows form one entry showing the most common genes and DNA. For this sample there are 14,000 or so distinct CDR3 sequences; 65% to 80% appear just once. In total, the top ten clones hold 15% to 20% of the sample.

Their antigens are not known. The material sequenced was CD4+ T cells from blood, cultured in vitro. Receptors originate from a human donor who had recovered from COVID-19.

This clonotype was detected a few times. The rearrangement uses TRBV10-1 and TRBJ1-1; no firm D call. Germline assignment: CDR1 WNHNN and CDR2 SYGVQD (reference sequence). V lost 2 bases to trimming and J lost 6 bases, with 13 bases between them. The CDR3 runs to 14 residues. CDR3 in amino acids: CASSEVQSKAEAFF. CDR3 in DNA: TGCGCCAGCAGTGAGGTACAGAGCAAGGCTGAAGCTTTCTTT.

The chain is built from TRBV27 and TRBJ1-3; D remains unclear. Trimming removed 3 bases at V and 0 bases at J, with 12 bases between. CDR1 and CDR2 (germline): MNHEY, SMNVEV (reference sequence). The CDR3 spans 16 residues. This chain's CDR3 is CASSFRGPDSGNTIYF. CDR3 nucleotides: TGTGCCAGCAGTTTCCGAGGACCGGACTCTGGAAACACCATATATTTT.

The chain employs TRBV28 and TRBJ2-2, with D possibly matching TRBD2 (5 bases). The CDR3 is 12 residues long. V lost 8 bases to trimming and J lost 4 bases, with 8 bases between them. The germline gives CDR1 MDHEN, CDR2 SYDVKM. CDR3 bases: TGTGCCAGCCGGGGTAGCACCGGGGAGCTGTTTTTT. Protein product: CASRGSTGELFF.

V and J are TRBV20-1 and TRBJ2-7, with D maybe TRBD2 (6 bases). Germline V CDR1 and CDR2: DFQATT, SNEGSKA (reference sequence). There are 14 residues in the CDR3. V lost 6 bases and J lost 7, with 22 bases in between. DNA of the CDR3: TGCAGTGCCAAGGGCGGGGAGTTGGCCGTTGAGCAGTACTTC. It yields the protein CSAKGGELAVEQYF.

This rearrangement joins TRBV7-9 to TRBJ1-2; no clear D gene. Germline lookup yields CDR1 SEHNR and CDR2 FQNEAQ (reference sequence). The CDR3 loop spans 15 amino acids. The germline V and J ends were trimmed by 2 bases and 4 bases, with 14 bases remaining between them. CDR3 bases: TGTGCCAGCAGCTTACGATCTGCCCAACTCTATGGCTACACCTTC. Translated: CASSLRSAQLYGYTF.

The rearrangement joins TRBV10-3 to TRBJ2-4, with D unresolved. Trimming removed 7 bases at V and 3 bases at J, with 10 bases between. The CDR3 has 13 amino acids. Germline CDR1 ENHRY, CDR2 SYGVKD. CDR3 DNA sequence: TGTGCCATCAAAGGCAGCCTCAAAAACATTCAGTACTTC. Protein sequence: CAIKGSLKNIQYF.

The rearrangement joins TRBV15 to TRBJ1-2, with D hard to call. The germline gives CDR1 LNHNV, CDR2 YYDKDF (reference sequence). The ends were cut back, 0 bases at V and 2 bases at J, with 10 bases in the middle. This CDR3 region has 15 residues. The DNA of the CDR3 is TGTGCCACCAGCAGAGATGTGAAGGCGAACTATGGCTACACCTTC. Protein sequence: CATSRDVKANYGYTF.

The V gene is TRBV7-9, the J gene TRBJ2-3; D not certain. V was cut by 1 base and J by 6 bases, with 5 bases left in between. CDR1 is SEHNR, CDR2 FQNEAQ, per germline (reference sequence). This CDR3 region has 12 residues. The CDR3 loop reads CASSLGVDTQYF. CDR3 nucleotide sequence: TGTGCCAGCAGCTTAGGTGTGGATACGCAGTATTTT.

The chain combines TRBV28 with TRBJ2-2, with no clear D. V was trimmed by 4 bases and J by 9 bases, leaving 9 bases between them. Germline assignment: CDR1 MDHEN and CDR2 SYDVKM. This CDR3 is built from 12 residues. CDR3 DNA: TGTGCCAGCAGTTACGGCTTGCGGGAGCTGTTTTTT. Translation gives CASSYGLRELFF.

The chain combines TRBV6-1 with TRBJ2-7, with 12 bases lining up with TRBD2. Germline V gives CDR1 MNHNS, CDR2 SASEGT. The junction had 5 bases not matched to a gene; V was cut back by 11 bases and J by 3 bases. CDR3 length: 13 amino acids. The chain's CDR3 is CASRTSGIYEQYF. The CDR3 DNA is TGTGCCTCTCGGACTAGCGGGATCTACGAGCAGTACTTC.

This chain uses TRBV20-1 with TRBJ1-2; D perhaps matches TRBD1 (6 bases). This CDR3 has 11 residues. V was shortened by 5 bases and J by 4 bases, with 8 bases between the two germline ends. The germline V gene has CDR1 DFQATT and CDR2 SNEGSKA (reference sequence). The CDR3 region is CSAPGVYGYTF. CDR3 bases: TGCAGTGCTCCAGGGGTCTATGGCTACACCTTC.

This chain uses TRBV9 with TRBJ1-2; 7 positions match TRBD1. Trimming cost V 3 bases and J 3 bases; bases outside gene matches: 8. The V gene's germline CDR1 is SGDLS and CDR2 YYNGEE. CDR3 length equals 15 residues. The CDR3 bases are TGTGCCAGCAGCGCACTAGACAGGGCCTACTATGGCTACACCTTC. It yields the protein CASSALDRAYYGYTF.

As regards this clonotype: Relative to the germline gene, one junction end is altered; a read error may explain this. The chain carries TRBV7-2 and TRBJ2-5; 7 nucleotides line up with TRBD2. Germline loops: CDR1 SGHTA, CDR2 FQGNSA. This CDR3 comprises 13 residues. The CDR3: CASSQVGGETQYF. The DNA for the CDR3 is TGCGCCAGCAGCCAAGTGGGAGGGGAGACCCAGTACTTC. Full variable domain (remainder filled in from reference TRBV7-2 and TRBJ2-5): GAGVSQSPSNKVTEKGKDVELRCDPISGHTALYWYRQSLGQGLEFLIYFQGNSAPDKSGLPSDRFSAERTGGSVSTLTIQRTQQEDSAVYLCASSQVGGETQYFGPGTRLLVL.

The CDR3 is CSARSSHRGNQPQHF. The DNA of the CDR3 is TGCAGTGCCAGATCATCCCACAGGGGGAATCAGCCCCAGCATTTT. V and J are TRBV20-1 and TRBJ1-5; 8 positions agree with TRBD1. The ends lost 6 bases at V and 4 bases at J; junction bases unmatched: 11. This CDR3 contains 15 residues. The germline gives CDR1 DFQATT, CDR2 SNEGSKA (reference sequence).